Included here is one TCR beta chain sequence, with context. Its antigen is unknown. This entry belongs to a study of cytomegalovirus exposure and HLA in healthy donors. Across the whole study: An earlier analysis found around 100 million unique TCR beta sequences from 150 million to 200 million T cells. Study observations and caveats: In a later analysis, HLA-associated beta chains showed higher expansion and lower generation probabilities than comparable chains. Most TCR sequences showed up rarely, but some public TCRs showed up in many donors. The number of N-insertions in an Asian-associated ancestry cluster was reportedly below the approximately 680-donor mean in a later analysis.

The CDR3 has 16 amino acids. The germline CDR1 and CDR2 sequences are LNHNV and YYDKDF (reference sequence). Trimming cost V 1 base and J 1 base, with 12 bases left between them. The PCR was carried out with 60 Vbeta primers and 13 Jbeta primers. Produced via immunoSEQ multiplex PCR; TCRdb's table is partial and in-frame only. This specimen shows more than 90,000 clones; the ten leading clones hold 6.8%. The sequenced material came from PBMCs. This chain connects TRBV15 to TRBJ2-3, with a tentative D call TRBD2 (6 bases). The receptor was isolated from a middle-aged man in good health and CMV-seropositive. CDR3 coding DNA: TGTGCCACCAGCAGAGGGGTCGGGAGTGGCACAGATACGCAGTATTTT. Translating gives CATSRGVGSGTDTQYF.